Listed below are T cell receptor beta chains from one sample, sequenced in a study of blood T cells in healthy people across ages. TCRdb re-called the 5' RACE reads through MiXCR, storing one row per CDR3 protein. The repertoire includes 1.5 million to 2 million distinct CDR3 sequences, about 28% of them detected once, and 7.7% sits in the top ten. The sequenced material came from blood. The receptors shown here come from a woman aged 30 to 39 in good health. CDR3s include the opening cysteine and the closing phenylalanine or tryptophan. A D gene is named only where the DNA matches it firmly. Size tells how often a clone was seen (once, few, many) or the class of an expanded clone, and some rows leave it out.

j_gene | d_gene | v_gene | abundance | CDR3aa | CDR3nt
TRBJ1-1 | - | TRBV4-1 | - | CASSPQESGNEAFF | TGCGCCAGCAGCCCACAGGAGTCGGGGAATGAAGCTTTCTTT
TRBJ1-6 | - | TRBV10-3 | few | CAISESRSPLHF | TGTGCCATCAGTGAGTCCCGATCACCCCTCCACTTT
TRBJ1-4 | TRBD1 | TRBV20-1 | - | CSAPHLTGWREKLFF | TGCAGTGCACCACATCTGACAGGGTGGCGAGAAAAACTGTTTTTT
TRBJ2-3 | TRBD2 | TRBV20-1 | many | CSARGPTSGSTDTQYF | TGCAGTGCTAGAGGCCCGACTAGCGGGAGCACAGATACGCAGTATTTT
TRBJ2-1 | TRBD1 | TRBV7-8 | few | CASSLVNRGSPKGEQFF | TGTGCCAGCAGCTTAGTAAACAGGGGGTCTCCTAAGGGCGAGCAGTTCTTC
TRBJ2-1 | - | TRBV9 | - | CVSSVGSYNEQFF | TGTGTCAGCAGCGTAGGGTCGTACAATGAGCAGTTCTTC
TRBJ2-3 | - | TRBV2 | few | CASSDVEDTQYF | TGTGCCAGCAGTGATGTAGAGGATACGCAGTATTTT
TRBJ1-6 | - | TRBV11-2 | - | CASSLDQARYNSPLHF | TGTGCCAGCAGCTTAGATCAGGCACGCTATAATTCACCCCTCCACTTT
TRBJ2-5 | TRBD1 | TRBV7-6 | many | CASSQRQGAGETQYF | TGTGCCAGCAGCCAACGACAGGGGGCCGGAGAGACCCAGTACTTC
TRBJ2-5 | TRBD2 | TRBV7-3 | many | CASSLERGGRETQYF | TGTGCCAGCAGCTTAGAGCGGGGGGGCCGGGAGACCCAGTACTTC
TRBJ2-5 | - | TRBV24-1 | many | CATSDPGRSGETQYF | TGTGCCACCAGTGACCCCGGACGGTCGGGCGAGACCCAGTACTTC
TRBJ2-1 | - | TRBV7-2 | many | CASSLATVNNEQFF | TGTGCCAGCAGCTTAGCGACGGTGAACAATGAGCAGTTCTTC
TRBJ1-1 | TRBD1 | TRBV20-1 | - | CSASRDRGPTEAFF | TGCAGTGCTAGTCGGGACAGGGGACCCACTGAAGCTTTCTTT
TRBJ2-3 | - | TRBV20-1 | many | CSARAFGTQAQYF | TGCAGTGCTAGAGCATTCGGGACTCAGGCTCAGTATTTT
TRBJ1-2 | TRBD1 | TRBV5-1 | - | CASNKDRGLIYGYTF | TGCGCCAGCAACAAGGACAGGGGGCTCATCTATGGCTACACCTTC
TRBJ1-5 | - | TRBV27 | - | CASSFQATQPQHF | TGTGCCAGCAGTTTCCAGGCGACTCAGCCCCAGCATTTT
TRBJ2-5 | - | TRBV2 | few | CASSEVSLQETQYF | TGTGCCAGCAGTGAAGTGAGTCTACAAGAGACCCAGTACTTC
TRBJ2-3 | TRBD2 | TRBV7-2 | many | CASSLAAGGADTQYF | TGTGCCAGCAGCTTAGCGGCGGGAGGTGCAGATACGCAGTATTTT
TRBJ2-3 | TRBD2 | TRBV20-1 | - | CSARTSRSPKDTQYF | TGCAGTGCAAGGACTAGCAGATCCCCAAAAGATACGCAGTATTTT
TRBJ2-7 | TRBD1 | TRBV12-3/TRBV12-4 | - | CASSSDRLINEQYF | TGTGCCAGCAGTTCGGACAGGCTAATTAACGAGCAGTACTTC
TRBJ2-7 | TRBD2 | TRBV11-2 | few | CASSFSAASGPYEQYF | TGTGCCAGCAGCTTTTCTGCGGCTAGCGGTCCCTACGAGCAGTACTTC
TRBJ1-1 | - | TRBV12-3/TRBV12-4 | few | CASSYRVGNTEAFF | TGTGCCAGCAGCTACAGGGTGGGGAACACTGAAGCTTTCTTT
TRBJ2-7 | - | TRBV7-9 | - | CASSLARDLLYEQYF | TGTGCCAGCAGCTTAGCGCGCGACCTTTTGTACGAGCAGTACTTC
TRBJ1-5 | TRBD1 | TRBV6-5 | few | CASSSSGTGVYQPQHF | TGTGCCAGCAGTTCCTCTGGGACAGGGGTTTATCAGCCCCAGCATTTT
TRBJ2-1 | TRBD2 | TRBV12-3/TRBV12-4 | once | CASSVPLERGGRDEQCF | TGTGCCAGCAGTGTTCCCTTGGAGCGGGGGGGCAGGGATGAGCAGTGCTTC
TRBJ2-3 | TRBD2 | TRBV20-1 | few | CSARVQSGGATDTQYF | TGCAGTGCTAGAGTCCAAAGCGGGGGGGCCACAGATACGCAGTATTTT
TRBJ1-2 | - | TRBV20-1 | - | CSAPFYGYTF | TGCAGTGCCCCGTTCTATGGCTACACCTTC
TRBJ1-1 | TRBD1 | TRBV7-2 | many | CASSLQGAVNTEAFF | TGTGCCAGCAGCTTACAGGGGGCGGTGAACACTGAAGCTTTCTTT
TRBJ2-2 | TRBD2 | TRBV5-1 | - | CASSKAGDITGELFF | TGCGCCAGCAGCAAAGCGGGAGACATCACCGGGGAGCTGTTTTTT
TRBJ2-7 | TRBD2 | TRBV11-1 | - | CASSVATSGGVEQYF | TGTGCCAGCAGCGTAGCCACTAGCGGGGGAGTTGAGCAGTACTTC
TRBJ1-5 | TRBD1 | TRBV12-5 | few | CASGEGQGSNQPQHF | TGTGCTAGTGGAGAGGGACAGGGGAGCAATCAGCCCCAGCATTTT
TRBJ2-1 | TRBD2 | TRBV9 | - | CASSGAGGMGEQFF | TGTGCCAGCAGCGGAGCGGGAGGTATGGGTGAGCAGTTCTTC
TRBJ2-5 | TRBD2 | TRBV3-1 | - | CASSQEKLAGGQETQYF | TGTGCCAGCAGCCAAGAGAAGCTAGCGGGGGGCCAAGAGACCCAGTACTTC
TRBJ2-1 | - | TRBV20-1 | - | CRARGLAHEQFF | TGCAGGGCTAGAGGACTCGCCCATGAGCAGTTCTTC
TRBJ2-7 | TRBD2 | TRBV10-1 | few | CASSDHQRGTPTLEYEQYF | TGCGCCAGCAGTGACCACCAGCGGGGAACTCCTACGTTAGAATACGAGCAGTACTTC
TRBJ2-7 | - | TRBV2 | - | CASRQLYEQYF | TGTGCCAGCAGGCAGCTTTACGAGCAGTACTTC
TRBJ2-4 | - | TRBV19 | many | CASSIFGTDQAKNIQYF | TGTGCCAGTAGTATATTCGGGACCGACCAAGCCAAAAACATTCAGTACTTC
TRBJ2-3 | TRBD2 | TRBV11-2 | once | CASINMGGGAQDAQYF | TGTGCCAGCATCAATATGGGCGGGGGGGCTCAAGATGCGCAGTATTTT
TRBJ1-5 | - | TRBV28 | few | CASTPDRYQPQHF | TGTGCCAGCACCCCCGACAGGTATCAGCCCCAGCATTTT
TRBJ1-2 | - | TRBV28 | - | CASSPTGDVTYGYTF | TGTGCCAGCAGTCCGACCGGGGACGTCACTTATGGCTACACCTTC
TRBJ2-5 | - | TRBV10-3 | many | CAIRTDGQETQYF | TGTGCCATCAGGACGGACGGCCAAGAGACCCAGTACTTC
TRBJ2-1 | TRBD2 | TRBV20-1 | few | CSARDTGSSGGPGLQFF | TGCAGTGCTAGAGATACAGGGTCTAGCGGGGGCCCTGGTTTACAGTTCTTC
TRBJ2-7 | - | TRBV11-2 | few | CASREGGAGLYEQYF | TGTGCCAGCAGGGAGGGGGGGGCCGGGTTATACGAGCAGTACTTC
TRBJ2-7 | - | TRBV6-4 | many | CASSDYSGTRPYEQYF | TGTGCCAGCAGTGACTACTCCGGGACGCGGCCCTACGAGCAGTACTTC
TRBJ1-5 | - | TRBV2 | - | CASSAQYSNQPQHF | TGTGCCAGCAGTGCCCAGTATAGCAATCAGCCCCAGCATTTT
TRBJ2-1 | TRBD2 | TRBV7-2 | - | CASSESGRKGYNEQFF | TGTGCCAGCAGCGAGAGCGGGAGGAAGGGTTACAATGAGCAGTTCTTC
TRBJ2-5 | - | TRBV7-7 | many | CASSLNIQETQYF | TGTGCCAGCAGCTTGAATATCCAAGAGACCCAGTACTTC
TRBJ2-7 | - | TRBV7-2 | - | CASSLGGFRESEQYF | TGTGCCAGCAGCTTAGGGGGCTTTAGGGAAAGCGAGCAGTACTTC
TRBJ2-7 | - | TRBV28 | - | CASSPDAVRLEQYF | TGTGCCAGCAGTCCGGACGCAGTGAGGCTCGAGCAGTACTTC
TRBJ2-1 | TRBD2 | TRBV10-3 | many | CAISEVTSGGEQFF | TGTGCCATCAGTGAGGTGACTAGCGGGGGTGAGCAGTTCTTC
TRBJ1-2 | - | TRBV5-1 | - | CASSPSGNNYGYTF | TGCGCCAGCAGCCCCTCGGGGAATAACTATGGCTACACCTTC
TRBJ2-5 | - | TRBV5-1 | few | CASSFMSAGQETQYF | TGCGCCAGCAGCTTCATGTCCGCGGGGCAAGAGACCCAGTACTTC
TRBJ2-7 | - | TRBV5-1 | many | CASSYADYEQYF | TGCGCCAGCAGCTATGCGGACTACGAGCAGTACTTC